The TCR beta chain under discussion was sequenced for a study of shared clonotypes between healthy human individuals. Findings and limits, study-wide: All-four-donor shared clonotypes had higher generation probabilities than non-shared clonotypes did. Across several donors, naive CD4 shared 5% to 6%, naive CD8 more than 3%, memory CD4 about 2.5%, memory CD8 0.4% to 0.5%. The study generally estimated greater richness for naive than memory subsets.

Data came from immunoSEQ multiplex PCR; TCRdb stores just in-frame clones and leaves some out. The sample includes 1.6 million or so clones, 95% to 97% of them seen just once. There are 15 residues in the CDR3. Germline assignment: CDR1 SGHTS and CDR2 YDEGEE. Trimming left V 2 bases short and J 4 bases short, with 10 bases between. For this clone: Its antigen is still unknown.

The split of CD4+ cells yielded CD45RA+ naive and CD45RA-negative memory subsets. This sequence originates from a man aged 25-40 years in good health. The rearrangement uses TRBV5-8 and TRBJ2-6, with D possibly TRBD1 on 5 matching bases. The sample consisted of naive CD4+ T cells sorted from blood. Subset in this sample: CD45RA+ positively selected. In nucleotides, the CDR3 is TGTGCCAGCAGCTTAGGGGCTTTGGGGGCCAACGTCCTGACTTTC. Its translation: CASSLGALGANVLTF.